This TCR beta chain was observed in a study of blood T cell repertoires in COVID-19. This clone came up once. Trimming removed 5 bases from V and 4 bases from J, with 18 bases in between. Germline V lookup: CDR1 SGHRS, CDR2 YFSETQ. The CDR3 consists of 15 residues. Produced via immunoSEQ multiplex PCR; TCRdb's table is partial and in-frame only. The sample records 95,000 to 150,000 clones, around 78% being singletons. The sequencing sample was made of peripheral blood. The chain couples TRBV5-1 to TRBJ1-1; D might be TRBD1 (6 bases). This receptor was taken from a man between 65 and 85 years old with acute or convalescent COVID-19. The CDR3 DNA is TGCGCCAGCAGTTGGACAGATGGGGTAGGCACTGAAGCTTTCTTT. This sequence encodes CASSWTDGVGTEAFF. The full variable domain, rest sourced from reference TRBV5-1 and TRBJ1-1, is KAGVTQTPRYLIKTRGQQVTLSCSPISGHRSVSWYQQTPGQGLQFLFEYFSETQRNKGNFPGRFSGRQFSNSRSEMNVSTLELGDSALYLCASSWTDGVGTEAFFGQGTRLTVV.